Below, 8 T cell receptor beta chains from the same sample are listed, as sequenced in a study of T cell responses to AZD1222 COVID-19 vaccine. Clones were sequenced by immunoSEQ multiplex PCR, and TCRdb holds only the in-frame ones, with some missing. The sample yields roughly 120,000 clones, roughly 87% seen once. The sample in question was peripheral blood, obtained on day 0 of AZD1222 vaccination. All receptors come from an adult in good health.

This chain uses TRBV4-2 with TRBJ1-3; D might be TRBD1 (5 bases). V lost 0 bases and J lost 0, with 24 bases in between. The germline V gene encodes CDR1 LGHNA and CDR2 YNFKEQ. This CDR3 comprises 21 residues. CDR3 in DNA: TGTGCCAGCAGCCAAGATCGGGTCCGGGCGGTAGCGGGGCTCTCTGGAAACACCATATATTTT. This codes for CASSQDRVRAVAGLSGNTIYF.

The rearrangement uses TRBV5-6 and TRBJ2-2, with TRBD2 matching 8 bases. There are 15 residues in the CDR3. The germline V gene has CDR1 SGHDT and CDR2 YYEEEE. V trimming: 2 bases; J trimming: 3 bases; junction bases outside the gene matches: 3. CDR3 loop: CASSLAGADTGELFF. The CDR3 DNA sequence: TGTGCCAGCAGCTTAGCGGGGGCAGACACCGGGGAGCTGTTTTTT.

J is TRBJ2-7 and V is TRBV6-2 or TRBV6-3, with a possible D match to TRBD1 (6 bases). The CDR3 is made up of 14 amino acids. Trimming left V 6 bases short and J 1 base short, with 13 bases between. Per the germline V gene, CDR1 is MNHEY and CDR2 is SVGEGT. The CDR3 sequence: CASSSTGFSYEQYF. The DNA for the CDR3 is TGTGCCAGCAGCAGTACAGGGTTTTCCTACGAGCAGTACTTC.

CDR3 DNA sequence: TGCGCCTTAAAGAGCCTGGTAGCCAGCCGGAAGGGACAGGGTAATGAAAAACTGTTTTTT. Amino acids: CALKSLVASRKGQGNEKLFF. This chain uses TRBV23-1 with TRBJ1-4; 9 bases match TRBD1. TRBV23-1 is classed as an ORF, of uncertain function. The CDR3 extends over 20 amino acids. The V segment lost 11 bases and the J segment 4 bases; nucleotides outside the gene matches: 26.

The chain uses TRBV12-3 or TRBV12-4 and TRBJ1-3; D gene uncertain. Trimming left V 8 bases short and J 2 bases short, with 10 bases between. This CDR3 is built from 13 residues. The CDR3 region is CASGWAAGNTIYF. CDR3 DNA sequence: TGTGCCAGCGGGTGGGCAGCTGGAAACACCATATATTTT.

The chain recombines TRBV15 with TRBJ1-6, with D uncertain. The germline V gene has CDR1 LNHNV and CDR2 YYDKDF (reference sequence). Trimming shortened V by 5 bases and J by 8 bases, and 4 bases separated the two germline ends. This CDR3 is built from 11 residues. CDR3 bases: TGTGCCACCAGCGGGGATTCACCCCTCCACTTT. As protein: CATSGDSPLHF. Based on the CDR3 plus reference TRBV15 and TRBJ1-6, the full variable domain is DAMVIQNPRYQVTQFGKPVTLSCSQTLNHNVMYWYQQKSSQAPKLLFHYYDKDFNNEADTPDNFQSRRPNTSFCFLDIRSPGLGDTAMYLCATSGDSPLHFGNGTRLTVT.

The gene calls are TRBV27 and TRBJ1-5; weak D call: TRBD1 (6 bases). V was clipped by 4 bases and J by 10 bases, with 14 bases between them. Germline CDR1 and CDR2: MNHEY and SMNVEV (reference sequence). The CDR3 runs 13 residues. The chain's CDR3 is CASSSGVHFPQHF. In DNA form, the CDR3 reads TGTGCCAGCAGTTCAGGGGTTCATTTCCCCCAGCATTTT.

The chain joins TRBV6-5 to TRBJ1-5; TRBD1 might be the D (6 bases). Germline V gene lookup returns CDR1 MNHEY and CDR2 SVGAGI. The CDR3 contains 15 residues. V dropped 5 bases and J dropped 1 base, with 12 bases sitting between them. The CDR3 nucleotides read TGTGCCAGCAGTACTTATGACAGGAGCAATCAGCCCCAGCATTTT. The encoded protein is CASSTYDRSNQPQHF.